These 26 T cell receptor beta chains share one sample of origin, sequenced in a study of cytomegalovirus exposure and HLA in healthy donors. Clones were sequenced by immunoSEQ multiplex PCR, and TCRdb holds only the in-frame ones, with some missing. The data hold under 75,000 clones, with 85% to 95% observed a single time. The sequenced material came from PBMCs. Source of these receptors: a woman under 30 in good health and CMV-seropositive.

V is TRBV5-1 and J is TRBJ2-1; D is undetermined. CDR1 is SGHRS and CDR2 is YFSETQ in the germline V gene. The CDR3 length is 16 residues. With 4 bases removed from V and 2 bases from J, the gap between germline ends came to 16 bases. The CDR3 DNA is TGCGCCAGCAGCGATAAGCGATCCGGCGCCTACAATGAGCAGTTCTTC. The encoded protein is CASSDKRSGAYNEQFF.

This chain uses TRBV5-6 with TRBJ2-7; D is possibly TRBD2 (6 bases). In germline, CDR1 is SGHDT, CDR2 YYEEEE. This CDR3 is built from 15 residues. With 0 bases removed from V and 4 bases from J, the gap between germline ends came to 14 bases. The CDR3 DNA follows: TGTGCCAGCAGCTTGGTAGTAGCGGATACTTACGAGCAGTACTTC. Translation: CASSLVVADTYEQYF.

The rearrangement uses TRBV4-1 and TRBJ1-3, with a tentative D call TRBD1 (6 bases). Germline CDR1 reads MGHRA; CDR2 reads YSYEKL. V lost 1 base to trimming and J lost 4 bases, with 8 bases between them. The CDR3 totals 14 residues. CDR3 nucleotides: TGCGCCAGCAGCCAAGGGGGGCCAGGAAACACCATATATTTT. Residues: CASSQGGPGNTIYF.

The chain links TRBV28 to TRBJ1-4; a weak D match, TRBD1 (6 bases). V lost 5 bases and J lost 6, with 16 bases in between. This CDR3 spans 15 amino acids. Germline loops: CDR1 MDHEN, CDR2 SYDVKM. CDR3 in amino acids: CASSTRGFEDEKLFF. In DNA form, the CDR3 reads TGTGCCAGCAGTACTAGGGGGTTTGAGGATGAAAAACTGTTTTTT.

This CDR3 is CASSTGTDFNTEAFF. The CDR3 bases are TGCGCCAGCAGCACGGGGACAGATTTTAACACTGAAGCTTTCTTT. V usage is TRBV5-1 and J usage is TRBJ1-1; 7 bases map to TRBD1. V shed 4 bases, J shed 2 bases, and the junction held 8 bases outside the gene matches. The CDR3 is 15 amino acids. The germline V gene encodes CDR1 SGHRS and CDR2 YFSETQ.

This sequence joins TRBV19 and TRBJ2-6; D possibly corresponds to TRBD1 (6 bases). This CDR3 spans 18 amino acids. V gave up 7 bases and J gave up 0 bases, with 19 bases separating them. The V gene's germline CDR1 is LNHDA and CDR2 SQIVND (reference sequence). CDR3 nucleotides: TGTGCCAGTACGGAACTTTGGACAGAAAGCTCTGGGGCCAACGTCCTGACTTTC. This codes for CASTELWTESSGANVLTF.

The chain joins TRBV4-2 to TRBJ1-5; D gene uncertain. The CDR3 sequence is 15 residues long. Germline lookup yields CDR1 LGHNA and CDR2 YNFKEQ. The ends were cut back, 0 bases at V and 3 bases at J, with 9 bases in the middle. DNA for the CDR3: TGTGCCAGCAGCCAAGAGGACGGGGACAATCAGCCCCAGCATTTT. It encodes CASSQEDGDNQPQHF.

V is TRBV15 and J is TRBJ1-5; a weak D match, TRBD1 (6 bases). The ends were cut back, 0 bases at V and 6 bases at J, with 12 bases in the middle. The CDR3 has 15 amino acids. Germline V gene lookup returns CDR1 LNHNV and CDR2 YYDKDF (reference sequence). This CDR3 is CATSRDRGGAQPQHF. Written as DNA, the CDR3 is TGTGCCACCAGCAGAGATAGAGGGGGGGCTCAGCCCCAGCATTTT.

The CDR3 is CASSYRDRIGTDTQYF. DNA of the CDR3: TGTGCCAGCAGTTACCGAGACAGAATAGGAACAGATACGCAGTATTTT. The chain recombines TRBV6-6 with TRBJ2-3; perhaps TRBD1 as D (5 bases). Germline CDR1 and CDR2: MNHNY and SVGAGI (reference sequence). Trimming cost V 2 bases and J 3 bases, with 15 bases left between them. There are 16 residues in the CDR3.

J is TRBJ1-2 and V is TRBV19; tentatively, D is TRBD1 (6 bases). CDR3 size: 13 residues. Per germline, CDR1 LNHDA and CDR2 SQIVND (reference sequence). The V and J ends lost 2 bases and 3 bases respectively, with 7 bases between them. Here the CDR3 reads CASSISGDYGYTF. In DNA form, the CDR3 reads TGTGCCAGTAGTATATCAGGGGACTATGGCTACACCTTC.

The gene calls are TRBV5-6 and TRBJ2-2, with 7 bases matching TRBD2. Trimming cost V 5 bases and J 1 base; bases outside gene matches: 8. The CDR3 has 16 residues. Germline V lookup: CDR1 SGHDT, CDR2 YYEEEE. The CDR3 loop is CASRQWGTKNTGELFF. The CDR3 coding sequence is TGTGCCAGCAGACAGTGGGGGACTAAGAACACCGGGGAGCTGTTTTTT.

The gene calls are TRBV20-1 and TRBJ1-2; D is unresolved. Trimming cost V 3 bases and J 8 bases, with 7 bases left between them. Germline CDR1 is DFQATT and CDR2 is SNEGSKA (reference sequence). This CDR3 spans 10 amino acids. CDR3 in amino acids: CSASLGGYTF. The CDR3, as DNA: TGCAGTGCTAGCCTGGGCGGCTACACCTTC.

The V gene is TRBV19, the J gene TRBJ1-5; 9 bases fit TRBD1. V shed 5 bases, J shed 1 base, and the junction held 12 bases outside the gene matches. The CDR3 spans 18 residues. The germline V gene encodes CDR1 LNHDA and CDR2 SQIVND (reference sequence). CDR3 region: CASSLGQGGVGSNQPQHF. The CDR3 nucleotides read TGTGCCAGTAGTTTGGGACAGGGAGGGGTTGGGAGCAATCAGCCCCAGCATTTT.

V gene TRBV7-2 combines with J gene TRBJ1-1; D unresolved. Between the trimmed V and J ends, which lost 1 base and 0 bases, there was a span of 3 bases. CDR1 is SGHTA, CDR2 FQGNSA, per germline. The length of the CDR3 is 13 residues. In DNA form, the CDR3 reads TGTGCCAGCAGCTTAGTATTGAACACTGAAGCTTTCTTT. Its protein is CASSLVLNTEAFF.

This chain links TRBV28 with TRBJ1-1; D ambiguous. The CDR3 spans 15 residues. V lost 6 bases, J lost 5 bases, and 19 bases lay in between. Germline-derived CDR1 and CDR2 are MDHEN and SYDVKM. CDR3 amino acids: CASRRLGAESTEAFF. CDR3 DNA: TGTGCCAGCAGGAGACTCGGTGCAGAGAGTACTGAAGCTTTCTTT.

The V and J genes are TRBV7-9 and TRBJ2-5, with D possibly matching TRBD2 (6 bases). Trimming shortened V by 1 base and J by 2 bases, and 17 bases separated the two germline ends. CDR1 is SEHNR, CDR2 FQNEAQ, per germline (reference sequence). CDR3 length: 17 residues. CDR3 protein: CASSLGFAGGRQETQYF. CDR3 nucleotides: TGTGCCAGCAGCTTAGGATTTGCCGGGGGTCGTCAAGAGACCCAGTACTTC.

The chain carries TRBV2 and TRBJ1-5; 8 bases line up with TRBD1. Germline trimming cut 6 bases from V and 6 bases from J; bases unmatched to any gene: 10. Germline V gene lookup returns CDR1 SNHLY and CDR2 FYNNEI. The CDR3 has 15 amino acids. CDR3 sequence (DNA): TGTGCCAGCAGCCCCTCGACAGGGGTGGGTCAGCCCCAGCATTTT. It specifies CASSPSTGVGQPQHF.

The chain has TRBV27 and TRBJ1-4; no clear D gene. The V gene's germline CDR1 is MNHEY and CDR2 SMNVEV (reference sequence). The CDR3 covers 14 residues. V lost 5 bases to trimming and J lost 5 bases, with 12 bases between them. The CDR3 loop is CASSPIAPNEKLFF. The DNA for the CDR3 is TGTGCCAGCAGTCCAATAGCTCCGAATGAAAAACTGTTTTTT.

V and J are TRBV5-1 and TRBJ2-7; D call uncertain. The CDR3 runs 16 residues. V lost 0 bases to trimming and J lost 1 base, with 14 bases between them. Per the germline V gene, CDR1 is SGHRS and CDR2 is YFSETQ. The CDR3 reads CASSLDHSSPSYEQYF. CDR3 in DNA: TGCGCCAGCAGCTTGGATCACAGTTCCCCTTCCTACGAGCAGTACTTC.

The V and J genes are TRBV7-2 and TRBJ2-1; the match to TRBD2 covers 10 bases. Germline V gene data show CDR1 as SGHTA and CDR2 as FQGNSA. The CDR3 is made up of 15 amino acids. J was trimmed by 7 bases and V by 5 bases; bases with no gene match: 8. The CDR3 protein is CASSLGLASGNEQFF. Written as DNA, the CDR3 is TGTGCCAGCAGCCTGGGACTAGCGTCCGGGAATGAGCAGTTCTTC.

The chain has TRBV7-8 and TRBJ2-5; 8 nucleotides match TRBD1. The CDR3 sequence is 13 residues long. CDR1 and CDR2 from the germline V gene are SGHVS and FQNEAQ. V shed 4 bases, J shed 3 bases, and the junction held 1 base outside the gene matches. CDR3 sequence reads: CASSSDREETQYF. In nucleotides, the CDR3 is TGTGCCAGCAGCTCGGACAGGGAAGAGACCCAGTACTTC.

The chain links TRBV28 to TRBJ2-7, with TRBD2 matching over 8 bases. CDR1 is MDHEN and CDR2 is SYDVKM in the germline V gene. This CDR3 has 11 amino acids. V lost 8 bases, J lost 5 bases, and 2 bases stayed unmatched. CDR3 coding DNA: TGTGCCAGCTCGGGAGGGAACGAGCAGTACTTC. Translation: CASSGGNEQYF.

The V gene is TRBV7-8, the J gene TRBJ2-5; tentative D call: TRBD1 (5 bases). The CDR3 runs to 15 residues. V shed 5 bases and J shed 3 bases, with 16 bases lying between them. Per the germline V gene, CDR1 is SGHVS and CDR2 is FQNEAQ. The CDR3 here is CASSKYQGLKETQYF. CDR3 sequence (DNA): TGTGCCAGCAGCAAGTATCAGGGTCTAAAAGAGACCCAGTACTTC.

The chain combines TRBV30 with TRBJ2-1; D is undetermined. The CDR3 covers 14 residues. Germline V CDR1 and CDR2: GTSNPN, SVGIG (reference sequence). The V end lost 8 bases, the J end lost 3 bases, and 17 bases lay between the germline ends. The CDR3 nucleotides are TGTGCCAGAACGGGTAACCGCGGCTACAATGAGCAGTTCTTC. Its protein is CARTGNRGYNEQFF.

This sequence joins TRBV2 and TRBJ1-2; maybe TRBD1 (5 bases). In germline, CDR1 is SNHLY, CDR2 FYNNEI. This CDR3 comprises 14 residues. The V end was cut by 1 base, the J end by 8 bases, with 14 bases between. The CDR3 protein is CASSEVGAGHGYTF. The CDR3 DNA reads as TGTGCCAGCAGTGAAGTTGGGGCAGGTCACGGCTACACCTTC.

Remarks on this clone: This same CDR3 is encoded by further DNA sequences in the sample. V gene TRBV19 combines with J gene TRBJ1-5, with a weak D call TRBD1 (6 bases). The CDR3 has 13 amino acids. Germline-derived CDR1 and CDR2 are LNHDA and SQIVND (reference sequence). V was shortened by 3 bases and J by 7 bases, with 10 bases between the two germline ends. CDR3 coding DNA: TGTGCCAGTAGTATCGACAGGTCCCAGCCCCAGCATTTT. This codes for CASSIDRSQPQHF.